This T cell receptor beta chain was identified during a study of response to subunit inactivated influenza vaccine. General study points: The authors suggested that every seasonal influenza vaccination recruits few new T cells.

The CDR3 length is 16 residues. Deletions cut 0 bases from V and 14 bases from J, with 25 bases between. From germline, CDR1 is LGHNA and CDR2 YNFKEQ. MiXCR, applied by TCRdb to the RT-PCR reads, yields one record per CDR3 protein. The data contain about 500,000 distinct CDR3 sequences, 6% to 9% of them singletons. The sample holds many counts of this clonotype. Its antigen remains unidentified. The source was PBMCs from blood, collected about 23 months after vaccination. The source of this sequence is a man aged 45 to 70 who received an inactivated influenza vaccine. The chain links TRBV4-2 to TRBJ1-2; D ambiguous. The chain's CDR3 is CASSQDRAAKWVEVTF. CDR3 coding DNA: TGTGCCAGCAGCCAAGATCGGGCCGCCAAGTGGGTCGAGGTAACCTTC.